This TCR beta chain was profiled in a study of T-cell reconstitution after alpha-beta-depleted transplantation in children. Overall study findings and caveats: Some patients owed their high day-60 TCRbeta diversity to surviving recipient T cells and thymic progenitors. After one year, T-cell counts and TCRbeta diversity mostly came from new T cells. Several hundred graft clones that had expanded were reportedly the source of alpha-beta T cells about two months after transplant.

This clonotype has a count of ten or more. What it binds is unknown. Researchers prepared the TCRbeta library using unique molecular identifiers, the study reports. TCRdb redid the calling of the PCR reads with MiXCR, one entry per CDR3 protein. This sample has a few hundred thousand distinct CDR3 sequences, with around 13% found just once. This receptor was taken from a male patient under 18 who had a stem cell transplant for acute myeloid leukemia, so the T cells may come from the graft donor. Sequences were derived from PBMCs, mostly from graft donor cells, sampled 360 days after TCRalphabeta/CD19-depleted stem cell transplant.

The CDR3 spells CSVEGGTYEQYF. In DNA form, the CDR3 reads TGCAGCGTTGAGGGGGGAACCTACGAGCAGTACTTC. The chain carries TRBV29-1 and TRBJ2-7, with a tentative D call TRBD2 (6 bases). Germline V gene sequence: CDR1 SQVTM, CDR2 ANQGSEA. CDR3 length: 12 residues. V was clipped by 3 bases and J by 2 bases, with 8 bases between them.